These 16 T cell receptor beta chains originate from one sample sequenced in a study of blood T cells in healthy people across ages. With a J-beta primer mix and a sample-barcoded 5' primer, a second PCR ran about 7 to 12 cycles. One entry per CDR3 protein, called by TCRdb with MiXCR from the 5' RACE reads. This sample carries 650,000 to 800,000 distinct CDR3 sequences, roughly half of them seen once, and the ten largest clones take about 13%. Material: blood. The receptors derive from a woman of 80 years or more in good health.

J is TRBJ2-7 and V is TRBV2, with TRBD2 as a possible D gene (5 bases). The CDR3 is made up of 14 amino acids. V dropped 2 bases and J dropped 3 bases, with 11 bases sitting between them. Germline V CDR1 and CDR2: SNHLY, FYNNEI. Here the CDR3 reads CASSEKIGGYEQYF. DNA of the CDR3: TGTGCCAGCAGTGAAAAAATAGGAGGCTACGAGCAGTACTTC.

Comment on this clonotype: This could be a read error, since a much larger clone is one nucleotide away. The chain combines TRBV4-1 with TRBJ2-7; D not resolved. This CDR3 contains 17 residues. Germline CDR1 reads MGHRA; CDR2 reads YSYEKL. This chain's CDR3 is CASNQDIRGWLAYEQYF. As DNA, the CDR3 is TGCGCCAGCAACCAAGATATCCGAGGCTGGTTGGCTTACGAGCAGTACTTC.

This sequence joins TRBV29-1 and TRBJ2-1; D possibly uses TRBD1 or TRBD2 (7 bases each). CDR1 is SQVTM and CDR2 is ANQGSEA in the germline V gene. V lost 3 bases, J lost 2 bases, and 14 bases lay in between. The CDR3 spans 15 residues. The CDR3 DNA follows: TGCAGCGTTGAGCGGGGAGGGGGCGCCTACAATGAGCAGTTCTTC. It translates to CSVERGGGAYNEQFF.

This clonotype was seen ten or more times. V and J are TRBV14 and TRBJ2-3, with 13 bases aligning to TRBD2. Looked up from germline, CDR1 is SGHDN and CDR2 is FVKESK. Germline trimming cut 0 bases from V and 4 bases from J; bases unmatched to any gene: 7. There are 18 residues in the CDR3. DNA of the CDR3: TGTGCCAGCAGCCAAGACCCGAGACTAGCGGGAGGCCCAGATACGCAGTATTTT. This codes for CASSQDPRLAGGPDTQYF.

The chain joins TRBV5-1 to TRBJ1-4, with D tentatively TRBD1 (5 bases). Per germline, CDR1 SGHRS and CDR2 YFSETQ. The CDR3 runs 16 residues. V lost 3 bases to trimming and J lost 4 bases, with 16 bases between them. CDR3 DNA sequence: TGCGCCAGCAGCTCCGGGCCGACAGTCCTTAATGAAAAACTGTTTTTT. It codes for CASSSGPTVLNEKLFF.

This clonotype turned up a few times. The chain uses TRBV6-5 and TRBJ1-1; D is ambiguous. V was trimmed by 6 bases and J by 6 bases, leaving 11 bases between them. The CDR3 is made up of 12 amino acids. The germline CDR1 and CDR2 sequences are MNHEY and SVGAGI. CDR3 nucleotide sequence: TGTGCCAGCAGACGGTCGGGGTCTGAAGCTTTCTTT. The encoded protein is CASRRSGSEAFF.

V usage is TRBV7-9 and J usage is TRBJ1-1, with 10 bases that match TRBD1. CDR3 size: 14 residues. J gave up 6 bases and V 5 bases, and 6 bases lay outside the gene matches. CDR1 SEHNR and CDR2 FQNEAQ come from the germline V gene (reference sequence). CDR3 residues: CASSPGQGLAEAFF. The CDR3 nucleotides read TGTGCCAGCAGCCCGGGACAGGGGTTGGCTGAAGCTTTCTTT.

The chain couples TRBV20-1 to TRBJ2-7; 7 nucleotides agree with TRBD1. The CDR3 loop spans 14 amino acids. Germline assignment: CDR1 DFQATT and CDR2 SNEGSKA (reference sequence). V trimming: 6 bases; J trimming: 0 bases; junction bases outside the gene matches: 8. In nucleotides, the CDR3 is TGCAGTGCGTGGGGACAGCCGCGCTCCTACGAGCAGTACTTC. This sequence encodes CSAWGQPRSYEQYF.

Worth noting for this clonotype: A much larger clone lies a single base off, so this may be a read error. The chain uses TRBV12-3 or TRBV12-4 and TRBJ1-2, with no clear D. This CDR3 has 13 residues. The chain's CDR3 is CASRITSSYGCTF. The CDR3 nucleotides read TGTGCCAGCAGAATCACGTCTTCGTATGGCTGCACCTTC.

A few counts support this clonotype. A much larger clonotype is one base distant, so this may be a read error. This rearrangement joins TRBV20-1 to TRBJ2-5, with 8 bases fitting TRBD2. The CDR3 is made up of 15 amino acids. After removal of 8 bases from V and 11 bases from J, the junction contained 22 bases not matched to a gene. Germline assignment: CDR1 DFQATT and CDR2 SNEGSKA (reference sequence). This CDR3 reads CSCRGGTSWVNEQYF. In DNA, the CDR3 is TGCAGTTGCCGTGGCGGGACTAGTTGGGTCAATGAGCAGTACTTC.

This clonotype was recorded many times. The chain links TRBV20-1 to TRBJ2-7, with 9 bases that match TRBD2. V shed 6 bases and J 2 bases; nucleotides not matched to a gene: 14. The germline V gene has CDR1 DFQATT and CDR2 SNEGSKA (reference sequence). This CDR3 comprises 16 residues. CDR3 protein: CSATGLALRNTYEQYF. Here the CDR3 DNA reads TGCAGTGCAACCGGACTAGCGCTAAGGAACACCTACGAGCAGTACTTC.

This chain links TRBV20-1 with TRBJ2-1; D is undetermined. Germline V gene sequence: CDR1 DFQATT, CDR2 SNEGSKA (reference sequence). V gave up 3 bases and J gave up 8 bases, with 5 bases separating them. The CDR3 has 10 amino acids. The CDR3 protein is CSASIDEQFF. CDR3 sequence (DNA): TGCAGTGCTAGTATCGATGAGCAGTTCTTC.

The chain carries TRBV7-8 and TRBJ1-6; a possible D gene is TRBD1 (5 bases). The V gene lost 3 bases and the J gene lost 7 bases, with 16 bases spanning the gap. Per the germline V gene, CDR1 is SGHVS and CDR2 is FQNEAQ. The CDR3 length is 16 residues. The CDR3 is CASSFRLGWGNSPLHF. The CDR3 DNA is TGTGCCAGCAGCTTCCGTCTGGGCTGGGGGAATTCACCCCTCCACTTT. Full variable domain (remainder filled in from reference TRBV7-8 and TRBJ1-6): GAGVSQSPRYKVAKRGQDVALRCDPISGHVSLFWYQQALGQGPEFLTYFQNEAQLDKSGLPSDRFFAERPEGSVSTLKIQRTQQEDSAVYLCASSFRLGWGNSPLHFGNGTRLTVT.

The CDR3 is CSASLNSGGSQPQHF. The CDR3 DNA sequence: TGCAGTGCTAGTCTAAATTCAGGGGGATCTCAGCCCCAGCATTTT. This rearrangement joins TRBV20-1 to TRBJ1-5; 7 positions agree with TRBD1. CDR1 DFQATT and CDR2 SNEGSKA come from the germline V gene (reference sequence). V lost 3 bases and J lost 6; bases outside the gene matches: 11. The CDR3 is made up of 15 amino acids.

J is TRBJ2-1 and V is TRBV15; D may match TRBD1 or TRBD2 (6 bases each). CDR1 and CDR2 (germline): LNHNV, YYDKDF (reference sequence). Between the trimmed V and J ends, which lost 5 bases and 4 bases, there was a span of 18 bases. This CDR3 spans 16 amino acids. CDR3: CATSVDAGHAYNEQFF. The CDR3, as DNA: TGTGCCACCAGCGTTGATGCGGGACACGCGTACAATGAGCAGTTCTTC.

The V and J genes are TRBV27 and TRBJ2-7, with D possibly TRBD1 on 6 matching bases. V lost 2 bases, J lost 1 base, and 12 bases lay in between. Germline V gives CDR1 MNHEY, CDR2 SMNVEV (reference sequence). This CDR3 has 15 residues. This CDR3 is CASSLRGRGSYEQYF. In DNA, the CDR3 is TGTGCCAGCAGTTTAAGGGGCAGGGGATCCTACGAGCAGTACTTC.